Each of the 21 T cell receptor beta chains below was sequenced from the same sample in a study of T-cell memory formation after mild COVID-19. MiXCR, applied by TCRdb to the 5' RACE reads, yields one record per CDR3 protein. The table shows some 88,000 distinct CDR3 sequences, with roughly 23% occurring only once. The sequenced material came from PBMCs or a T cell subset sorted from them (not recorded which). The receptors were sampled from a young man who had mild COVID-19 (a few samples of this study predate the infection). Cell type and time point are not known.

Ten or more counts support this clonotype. CDR3 loop: CASRWVPYNEQFF. The CDR3 DNA follows: TGCGCCAGCAGGTGGGTCCCCTACAATGAGCAGTTCTTC. V gene TRBV5-1 combines with J gene TRBJ2-1; D is unresolved. The germline V gene has CDR1 SGHRS and CDR2 YFSETQ. Trimming removed 5 bases at V and 2 bases at J, with 8 bases between. The CDR3 length is 13 residues. Based on the CDR3 plus reference TRBV5-1 and TRBJ2-1, the full variable domain is KAGVTQTPRYLIKTRGQQVTLSCSPISGHRSVSWYQQTPGQGLQFLFEYFSETQRNKGNFPGRFSGRQFSNSRSEMNVSTLELGDSALYLCASRWVPYNEQFFGPGTRLTVL.

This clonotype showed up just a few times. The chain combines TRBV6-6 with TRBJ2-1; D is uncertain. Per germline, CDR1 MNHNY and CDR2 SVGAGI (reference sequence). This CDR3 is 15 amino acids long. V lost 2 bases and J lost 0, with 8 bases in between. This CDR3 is CASSYESSSYNEQFF. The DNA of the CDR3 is TGTGCCAGCAGTTACGAGAGTAGCTCCTACAATGAGCAGTTCTTC.

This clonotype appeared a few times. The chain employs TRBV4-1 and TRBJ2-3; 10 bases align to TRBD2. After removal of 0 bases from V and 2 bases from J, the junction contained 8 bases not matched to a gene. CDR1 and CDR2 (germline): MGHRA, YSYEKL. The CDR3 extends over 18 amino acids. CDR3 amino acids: CASSQEVWTSGPTDTQYF. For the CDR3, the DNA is TGCGCCAGCAGCCAAGAAGTGTGGACTAGCGGACCCACAGATACGCAGTATTTT.

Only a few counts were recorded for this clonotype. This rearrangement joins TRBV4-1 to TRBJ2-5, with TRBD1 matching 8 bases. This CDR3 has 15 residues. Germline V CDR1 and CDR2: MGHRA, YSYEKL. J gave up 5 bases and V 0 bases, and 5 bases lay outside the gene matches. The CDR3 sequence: CASSQDQGARETQYF. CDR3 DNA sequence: TGCGCCAGCAGCCAAGACCAGGGGGCGCGGGAGACCCAGTACTTC.

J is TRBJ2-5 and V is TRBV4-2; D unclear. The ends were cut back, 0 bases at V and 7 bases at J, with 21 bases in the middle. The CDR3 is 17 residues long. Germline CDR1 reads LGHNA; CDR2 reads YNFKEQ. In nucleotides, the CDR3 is TGTGCCAGCAGCCAAGATATCGAAACTGGGCCCATAGGGACCCAGTACTTC. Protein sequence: CASSQDIETGPIGTQYF.

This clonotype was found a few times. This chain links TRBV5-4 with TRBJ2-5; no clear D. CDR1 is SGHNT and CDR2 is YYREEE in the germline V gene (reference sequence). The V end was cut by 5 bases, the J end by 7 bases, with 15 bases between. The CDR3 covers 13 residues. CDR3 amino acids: CASRYFAERTQYF. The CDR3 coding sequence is TGTGCCAGCAGGTACTTCGCGGAGCGGACCCAGTACTTC.

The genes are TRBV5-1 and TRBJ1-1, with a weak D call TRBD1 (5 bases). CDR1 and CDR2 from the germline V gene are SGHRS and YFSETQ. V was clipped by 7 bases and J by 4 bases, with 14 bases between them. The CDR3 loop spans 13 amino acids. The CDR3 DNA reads TGCGCCAGCTACGCGGGGGTGGGCACTGAAGCTTTCTTT. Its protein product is CASYAGVGTEAFF.

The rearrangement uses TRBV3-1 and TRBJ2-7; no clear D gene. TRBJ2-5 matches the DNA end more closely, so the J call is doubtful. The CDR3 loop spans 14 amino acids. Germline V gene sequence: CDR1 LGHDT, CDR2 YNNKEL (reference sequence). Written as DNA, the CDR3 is TGTGCCAGCAGCCAAGATCTACTTCAAGAGACCCAGTACTTC. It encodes CASSQDLLQETQYF.

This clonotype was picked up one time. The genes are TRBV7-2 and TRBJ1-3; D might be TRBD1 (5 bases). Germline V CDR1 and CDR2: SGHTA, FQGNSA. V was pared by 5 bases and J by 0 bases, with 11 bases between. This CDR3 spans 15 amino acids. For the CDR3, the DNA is TGTGCCAGCAGCCCATCAGGGACCTCTGGAAACACCATATATTTT. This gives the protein CASSPSGTSGNTIYF.

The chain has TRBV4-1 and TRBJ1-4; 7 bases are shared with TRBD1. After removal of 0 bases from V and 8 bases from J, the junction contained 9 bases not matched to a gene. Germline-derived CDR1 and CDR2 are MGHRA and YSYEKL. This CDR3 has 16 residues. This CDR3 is CASSQELGTTGEKLFF. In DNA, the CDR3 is TGCGCCAGCAGCCAAGAGTTAGGGACGACAGGGGAAAAACTGTTTTTT.

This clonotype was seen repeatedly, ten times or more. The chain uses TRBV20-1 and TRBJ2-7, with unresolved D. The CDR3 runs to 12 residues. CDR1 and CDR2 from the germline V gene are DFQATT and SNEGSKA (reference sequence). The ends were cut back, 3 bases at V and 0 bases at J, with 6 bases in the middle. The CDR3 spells CSASYNSYEQYF. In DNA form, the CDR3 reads TGCAGTGCTAGTTATAACTCCTACGAGCAGTACTTC.

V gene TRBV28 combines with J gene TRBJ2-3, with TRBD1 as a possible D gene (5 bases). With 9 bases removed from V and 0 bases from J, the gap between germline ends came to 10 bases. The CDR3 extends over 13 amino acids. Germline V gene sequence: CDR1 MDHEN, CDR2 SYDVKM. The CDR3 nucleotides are TGTGCCAGTAACCGACAGAGCACAGATACGCAGTATTTT. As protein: CASNRQSTDTQYF.

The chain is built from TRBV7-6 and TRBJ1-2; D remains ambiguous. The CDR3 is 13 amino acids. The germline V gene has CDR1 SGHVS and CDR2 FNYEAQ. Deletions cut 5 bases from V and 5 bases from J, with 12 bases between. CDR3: CASSMTRSYGYTF. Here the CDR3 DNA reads TGTGCCAGCAGCATGACTCGATCATATGGCTACACCTTC.

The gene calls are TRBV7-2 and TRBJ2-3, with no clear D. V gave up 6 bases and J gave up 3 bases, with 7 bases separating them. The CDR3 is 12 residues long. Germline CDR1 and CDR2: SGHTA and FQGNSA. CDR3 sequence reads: CASSSKTDTQYF. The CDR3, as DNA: TGTGCCAGCAGTTCCAAAACAGATACGCAGTATTTT.

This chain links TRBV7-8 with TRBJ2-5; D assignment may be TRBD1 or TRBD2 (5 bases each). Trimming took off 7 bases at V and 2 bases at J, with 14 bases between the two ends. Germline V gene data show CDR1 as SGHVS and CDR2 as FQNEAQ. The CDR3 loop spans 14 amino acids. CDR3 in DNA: TGTGCCAGCACCAACCGGGGCTTGCAAGAGACCCAGTACTTC. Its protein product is CASTNRGLQETQYF.

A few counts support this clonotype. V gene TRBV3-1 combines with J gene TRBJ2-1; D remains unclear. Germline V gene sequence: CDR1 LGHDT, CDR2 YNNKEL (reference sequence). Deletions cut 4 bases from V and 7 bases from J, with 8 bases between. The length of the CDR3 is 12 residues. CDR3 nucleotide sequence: TGTGCCAGCAGCCCGCCGTGGAATGAGCAGTTCTTC. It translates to CASSPPWNEQFF.

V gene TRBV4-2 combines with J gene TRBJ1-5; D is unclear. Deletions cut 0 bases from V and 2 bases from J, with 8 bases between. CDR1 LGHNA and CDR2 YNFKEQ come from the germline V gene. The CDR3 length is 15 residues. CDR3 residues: CASSQDWGGNQPQHF. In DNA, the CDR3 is TGTGCCAGCAGCCAAGATTGGGGTGGCAATCAGCCCCAGCATTTT.

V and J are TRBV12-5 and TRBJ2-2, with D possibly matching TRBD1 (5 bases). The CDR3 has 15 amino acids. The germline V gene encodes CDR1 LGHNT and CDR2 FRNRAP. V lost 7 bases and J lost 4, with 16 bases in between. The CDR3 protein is CASADGRVGTGELFF. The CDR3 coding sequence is TGTGCTAGTGCCGACGGCAGGGTGGGCACCGGGGAGCTGTTTTTT.

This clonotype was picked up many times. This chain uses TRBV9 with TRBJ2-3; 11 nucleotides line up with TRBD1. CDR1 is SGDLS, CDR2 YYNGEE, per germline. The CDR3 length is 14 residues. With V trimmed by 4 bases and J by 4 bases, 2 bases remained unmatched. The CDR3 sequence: CASSRTGGSDTQYF. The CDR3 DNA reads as TGTGCCAGCAGCAGGACAGGGGGCTCAGATACGCAGTATTTT.

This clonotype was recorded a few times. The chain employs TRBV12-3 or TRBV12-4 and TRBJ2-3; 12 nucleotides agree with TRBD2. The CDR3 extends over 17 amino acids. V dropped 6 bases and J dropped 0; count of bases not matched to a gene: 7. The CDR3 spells CASSPIGLAGSTDTQYF. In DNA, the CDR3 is TGTGCCAGCAGCCCAATCGGACTAGCGGGGAGCACAGATACGCAGTATTTT.

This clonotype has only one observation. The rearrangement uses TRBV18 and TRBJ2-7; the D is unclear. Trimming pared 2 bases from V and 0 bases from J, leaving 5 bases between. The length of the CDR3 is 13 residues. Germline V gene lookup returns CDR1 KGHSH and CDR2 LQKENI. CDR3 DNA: TGTGCCAGCTCACCAGCTAGCTCCTACGAGCAGTACTTC. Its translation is CASSPASSYEQYF.